The 21 T cell receptor beta chains given below trace back to one sample, sequenced in a study of OX40 agonist ivuxolimab in advanced cancers. Clones were sequenced by immunoSEQ multiplex PCR, and TCRdb holds only the in-frame ones, with some missing. The sample lists approximately 110,000 clones; 85% to 95% were seen once. This sample comprised CD4+ or CD8+ T cells sorted from blood, obtained in a trial of the OX40 agonist ivuxolimab. These receptors all stem from an adult with an advanced solid tumor such as melanoma, head and neck, liver or kidney cancer.

This clone has more than one count but fewer than ten. The J gene is TRBJ1-5, the V gene TRBV10-1; the D is unclear. Trimming stripped 2 bases from V and 7 bases from J, with 6 bases between. Germline V gene data show CDR1 as WNHNN and CDR2 as SYGVQD (reference sequence). The CDR3 extends over 12 amino acids. DNA of the CDR3: TGCGCCAGCAGTGAGGGGAACCAGCCCCAGCATTTT. Protein: CASSEGNQPQHF.

This clone was seen only a few times. The J gene is TRBJ1-2, the V gene TRBV7-2, with D hard to call. CDR3 length: 14 residues. Trimming took 4 bases from V and 4 from J, leaving 13 bases between them. Germline V gene lookup returns CDR1 SGHTA and CDR2 FQGNSA. The CDR3 reads CASSSRPRSYGYTF. The CDR3 coding sequence is TGTGCCAGCAGCTCTCGACCCAGGTCCTATGGCTACACCTTC.

This chain uses TRBV5-4 with TRBJ1-2; perhaps TRBD1 as D (5 bases). CDR3 length: 15 residues. The germline V gene encodes CDR1 SGHNT and CDR2 YYREEE (reference sequence). Trimming took 0 bases from V and 3 from J, leaving 12 bases between them. The chain's CDR3 is CASSLEGIPYYGYTF. CDR3 bases: TGTGCCAGCAGCTTGGAGGGGATCCCGTACTATGGCTACACCTTC.

The chain employs TRBV5-1 and TRBJ1-1; TRBD1 is a possible D gene (6 bases). The germline V gene encodes CDR1 SGHRS and CDR2 YFSETQ. The germline V and J ends were trimmed by 4 bases and 5 bases, with 18 bases remaining between them. The CDR3 sequence is 15 residues long. DNA for the CDR3: TGCGCCAGCAGCCCTGGGTGGGGGGCCGGGACTGAAGCTTTCTTT. Protein product: CASSPGWGAGTEAFF.

This chain uses TRBV5-1 with TRBJ2-5, with 7 bases identical to TRBD1. CDR3 length equals 15 residues. V dropped 0 bases and J dropped 5; count of bases not matched to a gene: 7. CDR1 and CDR2 from the germline V gene are SGHRS and YFSETQ. The CDR3 loop reads CASSLADRVRETQYF. For the CDR3, the DNA is TGCGCCAGCAGCTTGGCCGACAGGGTACGGGAGACCCAGTACTTC.

The gene calls are TRBV6-5 and TRBJ2-3, with D tentatively TRBD1 (7 bases). The CDR3 is 15 amino acids. Germline assignment: CDR1 MNHEY and CDR2 SVGAGI. Trimming shortened V by 2 bases and J by 3 bases, and 12 bases separated the two germline ends. The CDR3 DNA reads TGTGCCAGCAGTTACCGGGCAGGGGGGACAGATACGCAGTATTTT. Translating it yields CASSYRAGGTDTQYF.

The chain has TRBV18 and TRBJ2-3; 7 bases line up with TRBD2. This CDR3 is built from 16 residues. Per the germline V gene, CDR1 is KGHSH and CDR2 is LQKENI. The junction had 5 bases not matched to a gene; V was cut back by 2 bases and J by 0 bases. The CDR3 nucleotides read TGTGCCAGCTCACCATCGAGCGGGGCTAGCACAGATACGCAGTATTTT. Protein: CASSPSSGASTDTQYF.

The CDR3 DNA follows: TGCGCCAGCAGCTTGGACGGGACAGCCGGAAACACCATATATTTT. It is translated as CASSLDGTAGNTIYF. This sequence joins TRBV5-1 and TRBJ1-3; 7 nucleotides agree with TRBD1. Germline CDR1 is SGHRS and CDR2 is YFSETQ. The V gene end was trimmed by 0 bases and the J gene end by 4 bases; junction bases not matched to a gene: 4. There are 15 residues in the CDR3.

This chain connects TRBV5-1 to TRBJ2-7; 15 nucleotides agree with TRBD2. From germline, CDR1 is SGHRS and CDR2 YFSETQ. The CDR3 length is 18 residues. With 4 bases clipped from V and 0 bases from J, the junction kept 8 bases outside the gene matches. The CDR3 sequence is CASSQPGLAGGYSYEQYF. In nucleotides, the CDR3 is TGCGCCAGCAGCCAACCGGGACTAGCGGGAGGATACTCCTACGAGCAGTACTTC. Full variable domain (outside the CDR3, taken from reference TRBV5-1 and TRBJ2-7): KAGVTQTPRYLIKTRGQQVTLSCSPISGHRSVSWYQQTPGQGLQFLFEYFSETQRNKGNFPGRFSGRQFSNSRSEMNVSTLELGDSALYLCASSQPGLAGGYSYEQYFGPGTRLTVT.

The DNA for the CDR3 is TGTGCCAGCAGCTTATCGACTAGCGGACACTACGAGCAGTACTTC. This encodes CASSLSTSGHYEQYF. The rearrangement joins TRBV13 to TRBJ2-7, with 9 nucleotides matching TRBD2. The J segment lost 3 bases and the V segment lost 2 bases, leaving 5 bases of the junction unmatched. The CDR3 contains 15 residues. The germline V gene encodes CDR1 PRHDT and CDR2 FYEKMQ (reference sequence).

The rearrangement uses TRBV2 and TRBJ2-7, with no clear D. Germline V lookup: CDR1 SNHLY, CDR2 FYNNEI. V was shortened by 8 bases and J by 4 bases, with 15 bases between the two germline ends. The CDR3 totals 13 residues. CDR3: CASRTSGNYEQYF. The DNA for the CDR3 is TGTGCCAGCCGGACCTCAGGCAATTACGAGCAGTACTTC.

The V gene is TRBV19, the J gene TRBJ2-5; no clear D gene. Germline-derived CDR1 and CDR2 are LNHDA and SQIVND (reference sequence). Trimming cost V 3 bases and J 1 base, with 12 bases left between them. The length of the CDR3 is 15 residues. The CDR3 loop is CASSIVTAGQETQYF. The CDR3 coding sequence is TGTGCCAGTAGTATCGTTACAGCCGGCCAAGAGACCCAGTACTTC.

CDR3 in DNA: TGCGCCAGCAGCCAACATTCGACAGGCTACGAGCAGTACTTC. Protein product: CASSQHSTGYEQYF. This chain links TRBV4-3 with TRBJ2-5, with a weak D call TRBD1 (6 bases). The J call may not be correct, given that the DNA end is closer to TRBJ2-7. The V gene's germline CDR1 is LGHNA and CDR2 YSLEER. The CDR3 spans 14 residues.

The CDR3 nucleotides are TGTGCCAGCAGCCTGGGCGCCCCCCCCCAGCATTTT. This gives the protein CASSLGAPPQHF. The chain couples TRBV28 to TRBJ1-5; D gene unclear. Germline loops: CDR1 MDHEN, CDR2 SYDVKM. This CDR3 has 12 residues. V lost 6 bases and J 10 bases, leaving 13 bases between the germline ends. Filled out from reference TRBV28 and TRBJ1-5, the complete variable domain reads DVKVTQSSRYLVKRTGEKVFLECVQDMDHENMFWYRQDPGLGLRLIYFSYDVKMKEKGDIPEGYSVSREKKERFSLILESASTNQTSMYLCASSLGAPPQHFGDGTRLSIL.

V is TRBV5-1 and J is TRBJ1-2; D is unclear. CDR3 length: 12 residues. Deletions cut 4 bases from V and 2 bases from J, with 6 bases between. Germline CDR1 and CDR2: SGHRS and YFSETQ. This CDR3 reads CASSPDNYGYTF. In nucleotides, the CDR3 is TGCGCCAGCAGCCCGGACAACTATGGCTACACCTTC.

The CDR3 loop is CASPTPLVPSGRRGPNEQFF. CDR3 nucleotide sequence: TGTGCCAGCCCGACCCCACTTGTGCCTAGCGGGAGGCGGGGGCCAAATGAGCAGTTCTTC. The chain recombines TRBV28 with TRBJ2-1; 11 bases map to TRBD2. Germline V gene sequence: CDR1 MDHEN, CDR2 SYDVKM. V shed 8 bases, J shed 7 bases, and the junction held 25 bases outside the gene matches. The CDR3 is 20 residues long. Complete variable domain (other parts from reference TRBV28 and TRBJ2-1): DVKVTQSSRYLVKRTGEKVFLECVQDMDHENMFWYRQDPGLGLRLIYFSYDVKMKEKGDIPEGYSVSREKKERFSLILESASTNQTSMYLCASPTPLVPSGRRGPNEQFFGPGTRLTVL.

In its sample, this clone was seen once. The chain employs TRBV5-1 and TRBJ1-1; 10 nucleotides match TRBD1. The V gene end was trimmed by 4 bases and the J gene end by 4 bases; junction bases not matched to a gene: 7. The CDR3 totals 15 residues. Looked up from germline, CDR1 is SGHRS and CDR2 is YFSETQ. The CDR3: CASSPGQGEGTEAFF. CDR3 nucleotide sequence: TGCGCCAGCAGCCCTGGACAGGGGGAGGGCACTGAAGCTTTCTTT. The full variable domain, rest sourced from reference TRBV5-1 and TRBJ1-1, is KAGVTQTPRYLIKTRGQQVTLSCSPISGHRSVSWYQQTPGQGLQFLFEYFSETQRNKGNFPGRFSGRQFSNSRSEMNVSTLELGDSALYLCASSPGQGEGTEAFFGQGTRLTVV.

The rearrangement uses TRBV6-1 and TRBJ1-1; D unresolved. Trimming left V 0 bases short and J 3 bases short, with 14 bases between. CDR3 length: 16 amino acids. In germline, CDR1 is MNHNS, CDR2 SASEGT. Here the CDR3 reads CASSEAYGGFHTEAFF. Written as DNA, the CDR3 is TGTGCCAGCAGTGAAGCATACGGAGGGTTCCACACTGAAGCTTTCTTT.

The rearrangement joins TRBV28 to TRBJ1-5; D remains unclear. The CDR3 length is 13 residues. Germline CDR1 reads MDHEN; CDR2 reads SYDVKM. The V gene lost 8 bases and the J gene lost 4 bases, with 12 bases spanning the gap. CDR3 in DNA: TGTGCCAGCGGACCCCTAGGGAATCAGCCCCAGCATTTT. Protein product: CASGPLGNQPQHF.

The chain has TRBV6-5 and TRBJ2-1, with D possibly TRBD2 on 6 matching bases. Germline assignment: CDR1 MNHEY and CDR2 SVGAGI. V dropped 7 bases and J dropped 5 bases, with 12 bases sitting between them. This CDR3 has 13 residues. Written as DNA, the CDR3 is TGTGCCAGCACCCCGAGCGGGCACAATGAGCAGTTCTTC. This translates into CASTPSGHNEQFF.

This rearrangement joins TRBV2 to TRBJ2-5, with 8 nucleotides matching TRBD2. The ends lost 2 bases at V and 1 base at J; junction bases unmatched: 9. The CDR3 sequence is 17 residues long. Germline V gene lookup returns CDR1 SNHLY and CDR2 FYNNEI. CDR3 bases: TGTGCCAGCAGTGAATGGAGAGCGGGAGACGTCCAAGAGACCCAGTACTTC. Its translation: CASSEWRAGDVQETQYF.